This T cell receptor beta chain was retrieved from a study of T cell responses to AZD1222 COVID-19 vaccine. TCRdb keeps only in-frame clones here, not all; method: immunoSEQ multiplex PCR. This table has about 100,000 clones, 87% appearing once. Findings of the study overall: Sampled repertoires all dated from after the peak T cell response. White British people made up most donors, females outnumbered males, and clonal diversity was possibly underestimated. Spike-wide coverage was observed for vaccine-associated CD4 TCRs, with dominant responses at 160-218 and 743-854.

This clone was counted a single time. Its antigen is not identified. This clonotype was obtained from an adult in good health. This material consisted of peripheral blood, taken on day 0 of MenACWY control vaccination.

The CDR3 coding sequence is TGCGCCAGCAGCTTGGAGGGCAGAGCGGGAGGAATAGATACGCAGTATTTT. This gives the protein CASSLEGRAGGIDTQYF. V gene TRBV5-1 combines with J gene TRBJ2-3, with 9 bases aligning to TRBD2. CDR1 is SGHRS and CDR2 is YFSETQ in the germline V gene. This CDR3 is built from 17 residues. The V and J ends lost 0 bases and 5 bases, in that order; junction bases with no gene match: 10.